This T cell receptor beta chain was recovered during a study of early T cells in non-severe SARS-CoV-2 infection (dated by TCRdb to about 2021). A note on the overall study: Because TCR sequencing relied on bulk RNA taken from unsorted whole blood, pairing of alpha and beta chains was not possible.

This clonotype showed up just a few times. The specificity of this receptor is unknown. No much larger clone exists at a distance of one base, and base qualities are not known. A case-control design nested within a healthcare worker cohort in London, UK, was used, with weekly nasopharyngeal swab PCR tests and blood sampling performed. Healthcare workers were enrolled in the week of the UK lockdown, from 23 to 31 March 2020, and were followed every week for up to about 15 weeks. The research as a whole found: VDJdb matching was skewed toward anti-spike CD8 responses and likely underestimated virus-specific expansions, missing private and CD4 specificities.

The library was made by 5' RACE. For sequencing, a NextSeq 500 was employed. Unique molecular identifiers were attached to individual cDNA molecules in the TCR library protocol so that sequencing error and PCR bias could be corrected. Sequencing covered both TCR alpha and beta chains, and within each sample the abundances of alpha and beta sequences were tightly co-correlated. As for the authors' bioinformatics: Decombinator V4 was used to annotate TCR sequences for V gene, J gene and CDR3. TCRs were defined as expanded if a significant change between any two time points was detected under a Poisson model with p below 0.0001. Abundances of TCRs were expressed as counts per million after normalisation to the total number of TCRs sequenced in each sample. A search of VDJdb, accessed on 1 November 2021, was run for TCRs annotated to CMV, EBV and SARS-CoV-2, with TCRs annotated for multiple antigens excluded. The public reads were run again by TCRdb, first through fastp at Q25 and then through MiXCR, and only productive beta chains were kept. Rows are unified per CDR3 protein, each entry keeping the most common DNA and genes. The V and J calls reflect TCRdb's pipeline rather than the authors' work. This sample lists 60,000 or so distinct CDR3 sequences; roughly a tenth were detected once. The top ten clones comprise 1.5% to 2% of the sample.

The sequencing input was whole blood. The clonotype was recovered from an adult who was a healthcare worker with PCR-confirmed SARS-CoV-2 infection or an uninfected control (not recorded which).

The DNA sequence is given as TGTGCCAGCAGCTTAGAAGGGAGGGGTGTGGTCACTGAAGCTTTCTTT. Its protein reads: CASSLEGRGVVTEAFF. This chain is built from TRBV13 and TRBJ1-1; the D segment could be TRBD1, given 5 matching bases. The CDR3 holds 16 amino acids from the cysteine to the phenylalanine. CDR3 DNA only is kept here, 48 bases in frame from base 1. Looking up the germline V gene (reference sequence) yields CDR1 PRHDT and CDR2 FYEKMQ. The V and J ends are trimmed by 1 base and 4 bases, leaving 16 bases between them.